This T cell receptor (beta chain) emerged from a study of CD8 T cells in ankylosing spondylitis. This CDR3 has 12 residues. Trimming took 5 bases from V and 7 from J; bases not matched to a gene: 4. The study, taken as a whole, reports: A TCR beta motif of under 10 highly homologous variants seemed to mark ankylosing spondylitis blood. A CD8+ phenotype characterized the disease-linked clones, which were relatively rare in peripheral blood. Disease-linked clones reportedly concentrated significantly in matched ankylosing spondylitis synovial fluid.

This clonotype showed up many times. Its antigen is not identified. In TCRdb, the 5' RACE reads were re-called with MiXCR into one record per CDR3 protein. The table records 200,000 to 300,000 distinct CDR3 sequences, about 10% of them present only once. This TCR was sampled from a male donor with ankylosing spondylitis or in good health (not recorded which). The sample comprised blood, either unsorted or a sorted T cell fraction (not recorded which). The chain combines TRBV12-3 or TRBV12-4 with TRBJ1-1; 7 bases are shared with TRBD1. The DNA of the CDR3 is TGTGCCAGCAGTCGGGACAGCCATGAAGCTTTCTTT. Encoded protein: CASSRDSHEAFF.